This TCR beta chain came from a study of cytomegalovirus exposure and HLA in healthy donors. General observations from the study: Several of the most significant clusters were apparently associated with common viral pathogens in a later analysis. Cytomegalovirus-associated status was assigned to some 180 TCR beta chains. Exclusion as indistinguishable affected some V segments, including TRBV6-2 and TRBV6-3. High sensitivity and specificity were reportedly achieved when the classifier diagnosed cytomegalovirus status.

Remarks on this clone: Its antigen is undetermined.

Use of 60 Vbeta and 13 Jbeta primers characterized the PCR. Method: immunoSEQ multiplex PCR; TCRdb's copy keeps in-frame clones and lacks some. The sample shows about 120,000 clones, around three quarters of them seen only once. V lost 1 base to trimming and J lost 6 bases, with 20 bases between them. From germline, CDR1 is SGHTS and CDR2 YDEGEE. CDR3 length: 17 amino acids. This clonotype originated in a man younger than 35 in good health and CMV-seronegative. V gene TRBV5-8 combines with J gene TRBJ2-1; D ambiguous. Sequenced input: PBMCs. CDR3 nucleotides: TGTGCCAGCAGCTTGATGATTCGCACTACCCAACCCAATGAGCAGTTCTTC. Amino acid sequence: CASSLMIRTTQPNEQFF.